This T cell receptor beta chain was identified in a study of breast tumors, draining lymph nodes, adjacent tissues. Study-wide results and caveats: Findings are consistent with lymph node origin and intratumoral expansion of most tumor T cells. Compared with basal-like, luminal-like tumors shared significantly more repertoire with nontumor tissue. Tumor T cell lymph node origin was a supported hypothesis, not proven. Tumor TCR diversity was below lymph nodes but above nontumor tissue.

One entry per CDR3 protein results from TCRdb running MiXCR on the multiplex PCR reads. The table lists tens of thousands of distinct CDR3 sequences, approximately 30% of them singletons, with about 8% in the top ten. Breast cancer patients provided tissue from their axillary draining lymph nodes. This clonotype was counted only a few times. Its antigen is undetermined. A much more abundant neighbour one base away suggests this may be a read error. Trimming cost V 6 bases and J 9 bases, with 13 bases left between them. Per germline, CDR1 SGHTS and CDR2 YDEGEE. CDR3 length: 12 residues. The source of this sequence is a female donor with breast cancer. Some clones in this sample may be carry-over from other donors' samples. V gene TRBV5-8 combines with J gene TRBJ2-1, with TRBD1 as a possible D gene (5 bases). The source material was axillary lymph node tissue. CDR3 region: CASNRRFTEQFF. DNA of the CDR3: TGTGCCAGCAACAGGCGGTTCACTGAGCAGTTCTTC.